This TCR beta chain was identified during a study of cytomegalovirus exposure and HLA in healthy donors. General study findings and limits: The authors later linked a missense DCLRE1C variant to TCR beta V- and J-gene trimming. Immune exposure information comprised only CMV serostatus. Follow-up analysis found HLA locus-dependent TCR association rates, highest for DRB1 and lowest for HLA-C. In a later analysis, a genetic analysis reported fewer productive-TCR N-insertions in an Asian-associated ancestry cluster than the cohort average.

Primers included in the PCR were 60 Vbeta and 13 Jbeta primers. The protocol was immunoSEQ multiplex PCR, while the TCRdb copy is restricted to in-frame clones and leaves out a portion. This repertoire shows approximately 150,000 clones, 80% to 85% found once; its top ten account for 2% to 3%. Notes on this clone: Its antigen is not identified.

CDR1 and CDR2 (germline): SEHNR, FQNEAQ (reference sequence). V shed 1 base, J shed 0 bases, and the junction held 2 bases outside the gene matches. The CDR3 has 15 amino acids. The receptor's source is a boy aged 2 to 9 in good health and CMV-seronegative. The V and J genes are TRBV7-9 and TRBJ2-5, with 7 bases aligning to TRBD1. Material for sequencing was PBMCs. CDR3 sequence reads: CASSLDRGYQETQYF. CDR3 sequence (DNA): TGTGCCAGCAGCTTAGACAGGGGATACCAAGAGACCCAGTACTTC.